This T cell receptor beta chain was recorded in a study of T cell responses to AZD1222 COVID-19 vaccine. Germline loops: CDR1 SEHNR, CDR2 FQNEAQ (reference sequence). CDR3 length: 14 residues. V gave up 5 bases and J gave up 2 bases, with 11 bases separating them. Method: immunoSEQ multiplex PCR; TCRdb's copy keeps in-frame clones and lacks some. There are more than 150,000 clones in the sample; 80% to 90% occur only once, and about a tenth lies in the top ten. The rearrangement links TRBV7-9 to TRBJ2-3, with D uncertain. The sequence was obtained from an adult who received the AZD1222 COVID-19 vaccine. The specimen was peripheral blood, collected 28 days after the second AZD1222 dose. The CDR3 DNA sequence: TGTGCCAGCAGCCCACCGGACCACACAGATACGCAGTATTTT. It translates to CASSPPDHTDTQYF.